This TCR beta chain was profiled in a study of vaccination and CD4 T cells after COVID-19 (dated by TCRdb to 2022 to 2024). About the study as a whole: Convalescent patients had a positive SARS-CoV-2 result on nasal swab PCR, and of these patients, nine had mild disease and one had severe disease. Participants received two doses of either the Pfizer-BioNTech BNT162b2 vaccine (n=8) or the Moderna mRNA-1273 vaccine (n=2). In the convalescent cohort there were six males and four females, among whom were two Hispanic individuals, seven Caucasians, two Asians and one multiracial person. In control cultures, a CEFX viral epitope pool was used as positive control, an HIV-1 Nef peptide pool was used as negative control, or no peptide was added. The time from the second vaccine dose to post-vaccine blood sampling had a median of approximately 72 days and ranged from about 12 to 250 days. In under twelve COVID-19 convalescent patients and a few infection-naive healthy vaccine recipients, researchers compared the spike-specific CD4+ TCR repertoire from before mRNA vaccination with the repertoire from after. Post-COVID blood samples from convalescent patients were collected a median of roughly 100 days after diagnosis, with a range of about 35 to 180 days. Overlapping spike peptide pools from SARS-CoV-2 and from the common cold coronaviruses HCoV-NL63, HCoV-OC43 and HCoV-229E were used as culture stimuli. Results the study describes overall, beyond this receptor: The median count of SARS-CoV-2-reactive clonotypes went up from approximately 22 after infection to 30 to 40 after vaccination, although the change was not significant. Nearly all vaccine-specific clones in convalescent patients (304 of 307) were mono-reactive for SARS-CoV-2 spike rather than cross-reactive with common cold coronaviruses. Among the post-vaccine SARS-CoV-2-reactive clones in convalescent patients, a median about 87% showed up only after vaccination, which suggests vaccine-specific priming. The number of convalescent patients in the study was relatively small, and the study did not examine early timepoints following natural infection.

Libraries were built with PCR. DNA from cultured CD4+ T cells underwent TCR sequencing with the Oncomine TCR Beta short-read assay at the Johns Hopkins FTIC core. Genomic DNA was extracted from the cultured CD4+ T cells with the QIAamp micro DNA kit. The Oncomine TCR Beta libraries from cultured CD4+ T cells were pooled using unique dual indexes and then sequenced on an Illumina iSeq 100. From the authors' description of their analysis: Non-productive sequences were removed, and CDR3s that did not start with C, did not end with F or W, or were shorter than 7 amino acids were discarded. The MANAFEST web application identified antigen-specific clonotypes by comparing peptide-stimulated wells against reference wells and other culture wells. Positive clones required FDR below 0.05, an odds ratio above 5, and productive frequency above 0.1% in at least two of three replicate wells. Clonotypes that were significantly expanded in both SARS-CoV-2 spike wells and at least one common cold coronavirus spike condition were defined as cross-reactive. Using R version 3.6.1, CDR3 homology was evaluated through Levenshtein distances (stringdist) along with unrooted phylogenetic trees (ape). TCRdb reprocessing: public reads trimmed at Q25 with fastp, clones called with MiXCR, in-frame beta chains kept. One record per CDR3 amino acid sequence lists the most common genes and DNA. The V and J calls and clone size come from TCRdb's table, not from the authors' own analysis. Here the sample has some 9,000 distinct CDR3 sequences; 65% to 70% occur a single time. 7% to 10% of the sample rests with the top ten.

Points on this clonotype: Its antigen is currently not known. No base-level quality is on record; no much larger clone is a single base apart.

In the paper's terms, the treatment or condition label means: 10-day PBMC culture with coronavirus spike peptide pools or control peptides (ViraFEST assay). The ViraFEST assay was used in the study, in which antigen-specific T cells were expanded with peptide pools and expanded clonotypes were subsequently identified by TCR sequencing. The convalescent patients' positive SARS-CoV-2 PCR tests were from March to December 2020, which was before the Alpha, Beta and Delta variants emerged in the United States. PBMCs were cultured at about 2 million per well in IMDM supplemented with around 5.5% human AB serum and about 10 IU/ml IL-2, with about 10 ug/ml peptide pools added. On days 3 and 7, half of the culture medium was replaced with fresh IL-2-containing medium. Once the cells had been in culture for over 9 days, the EasySep CD4+ T cell isolation kit was used to isolate CD4+ T cells by negative selection. Ficoll-Paque Plus gradient centrifugation was used to isolate PBMCs from whole blood, and the isolated PBMCs were then either used fresh or cryopreserved at -140C. Culture conditions were generally each tested in triplicate wells.

The sequencing here drew on CD4+ T cells from blood, cultured in vitro, taken before SARS-CoV-2 vaccination. The receptor comes from a human donor who had recovered from COVID-19.

The CDR3 has the sequence CASTSGGEETQYF. The bases read TGTGCCAGCACATCGGGGGGTGAGGAGACCCAGTACTTC. This sequence uses TRBV28 and TRBJ2-5; the central 7 bases match TRBD2. Inclusive of the bounding cysteine and phenylalanine, the CDR3 is 13 residues long. The entry retains the CDR3 DNA only, 39 bases that are in frame from base 1. The junction shows trimming of 7 bases on V and 5 bases on J, and the gene matches do not reach 7 bases of it. CDR1 and CDR2 (MDHEN, SYDVKM) derive from the germline V gene.